The TCR beta chain described here comes from a study of blood T cell repertoires in COVID-19. Study as a whole: The origin of the acute and convalescent COVID-19 samples was the United States, Italy and Spain.

On this clone itself: The sample holds other DNA sequences that translate to the same CDR3.

The V segment lost 5 bases and the J segment 4 bases; nucleotides outside the gene matches: 1. The CDR3 runs to 12 residues. CDR1 and CDR2 from the germline V gene are MDHEN and SYDVKM. Per the study methods: For nucleated cells, counts were estimated from reference gene primer amplification. Using immunoSEQ multiplex PCR, the repertoire was profiled, and TCRdb retains in-frame clones only, with some absent. That table gives V, J and clone size, and the DNA gave D and trimming. The sample shows fewer than 350,000 clones, around 85% of them seen only once. Those who participated ranged in age from 18 to 89 years and resided in about two dozen US areas. Within 2 weeks of study entry, exposed participants had contacted a PCR-confirmed or clinician-diagnosed COVID-19 case.

The chain is built from TRBV28 and TRBJ2-7; 8 bases agree with TRBD1. This TCR was recovered from a woman aged 25 to 39 who had been exposed to COVID-19. Sequenced input: PBMCs or T cells enriched from blood (not recorded which). The CDR3 DNA is TGTGCCAGCAGTCGGACAGGGTACGAGCAGTACTTC. The encoded protein is CASSRTGYEQYF.